The source of this T cell receptor beta chain is a study of response to subunit inactivated influenza vaccine. TCRdb analysed the RT-PCR reads with MiXCR anew, one entry per CDR3 protein. The data hold hundreds of thousands of distinct CDR3 sequences, with 13% observed a single time. Overall study findings and caveats: The authors offered the suggestion that each seasonal influenza vaccination recruits few new T cells.

This clonotype was seen more than once but under ten times. The antigen is undetermined. V lost 0 bases to trimming and J lost 8 bases; unmatched junction nucleotides: 5. This CDR3 has 14 amino acids. Per germline, CDR1 WSHSY and CDR2 SAAADI. This clonotype was sampled from a man between 45 and 60 years old who received an inactivated influenza vaccine. The material was PBMCs from blood, obtained 45 days after vaccination. The chain employs TRBV10-2 and TRBJ2-3; 7 bases are a match to TRBD2. The DNA of the CDR3 is TGCGCCAGCAGTGAGTCGTCAGGGAGGGCTACGCAGTATTTT. It translates to CASSESSGRATQYF.